These T cell receptor beta chains were read from a single sample in a study of T cell repertoires in cytomegalovirus infection. TCRdb reanalysed the reads using MiXCR and keeps one entry per CDR3 protein. The table lists about 740,000 distinct CDR3 sequences, approximately 34% of them singletons. The sample consisted of PBMCs. Every receptor here comes from a human donor in good health (CMV status not recorded). Some clones in this sample may be carry-over from other donors' samples. Both conserved end residues are part of each CDR3. A D gene is named only where the DNA matches it firmly. Expanded clones get a size class; other rows say once, few or many, or leave the size out.

V gene	D gene	J gene	clone size	CDR3 DNA	CDR3 protein
TRBV20-1	TRBD2	TRBJ2-1	NA	TGCAGTGCTAGGGAGCGGGGGATGCAGTTCTTC	CSARERGMQFF
TRBV2	NA	TRBJ2-3	NA	TGTGCCAGCCCCGCGGCAGATACGCAGTATTTT	CASPAADTQYF
TRBV7-9	TRBD1	TRBJ2-3	many	TGTGCCAGCAGCTTAAGCGGAGACAGGGAATGGGGCACAGATACGCAGTATTTT	CASSLSGDREWGTDTQYF
TRBV19	TRBD2	TRBJ2-5	NA	TGTGCCATTAGTACGGACTGGCGGGAGTTTGAGACCCAGTACTTC	CAISTDWREFETQYF
TRBV7-9	NA	TRBJ1-2	NA	TGTGCCAGCAGCTTAGACATTGGACCTGGCTACACCTTC	CASSLDIGPGYTF
TRBV20-1	NA	TRBJ1-6	NA	TGCAGTGCCAGCGACAGTAATAATTCACCCCTCCACTTT	CSASDSNNSPLHF
TRBV19	TRBD1	TRBJ1-2	NA	TGTGCCAGTAGTGAATTGGGACAGAGATCTAACTATGGCTACACCTTC	CASSELGQRSNYGYTF
TRBV20-1	NA	TRBJ2-1	once	TGCAGTGCGCGGGGCGGGCCCAGCTCCTACAATGAGCAGTTCTTC	CSARGGPSSYNEQFF
TRBV6-5	NA	TRBJ2-6	NA	TGTGCCAGCAGTTACTACGCCTCTGGGGCCAACGTCCTGACTTTC	CASSYYASGANVLTF
TRBV28	TRBD2	TRBJ2-3	few	TGTGCCAGCAGTTTTTCTGCAGGGAGGGAGGAGGGCACAGATACGCAGTATTTT	CASSFSAGREEGTDTQYF
TRBV20-1	NA	TRBJ1-1	NA	TGCAGTGTACACACATCTAAAGTCGTCACTGAAGCTTTCTTT	CSVHTSKVVTEAFF
TRBV24-1	NA	TRBJ2-5	NA	TGTGCCACCAGTGATCCCCAGGGTAGTCAAGAGACCCAGTACTTC	CATSDPQGSQETQYF